This T cell receptor beta chain was sequenced in a study of cytomegalovirus exposure and HLA in healthy donors. Whole-study results and caveats: Presence/absence results assume similar sequencing depth per donor, which may not hold. It was reported that TCR beta sequences correctly inferred the HLA-A and HLA-B alleles for most subjects.

V was clipped by 3 bases and J by 6 bases, with 11 bases between them. Germline CDR1 and CDR2: MNHEY and SMNVEV (reference sequence). This CDR3 has 14 amino acids. This clone has a handful of counts. What it recognizes is unknown. The PCR employed 60 Vbeta primers together with 13 Jbeta primers. Profiling relied on immunoSEQ multiplex PCR, and the TCRdb table lists in-frame clones only, not all of them. The sample lists 180,000 or so clones, around four fifths occurring once. The sequence derives from a man aged 18 to 30 in good health and CMV-seronegative. The sequenced material came from PBMCs. The chain uses TRBV27 and TRBJ2-2, with a weak D call TRBD1 (6 bases). CDR3 in DNA: TGTGCCAGCAGTTTCTCCAGGGGCGCCGGGGAGCTGTTTTTT. Its protein is CASSFSRGAGELFF.